This record covers a single T cell receptor (beta chain). Its antigen remains unidentified. Produced via immunoSEQ multiplex PCR; TCRdb's table is partial and in-frame only. The profile shows 45,000 or so clones, roughly nine tenths of them singletons. Per germline, CDR1 SGHVS and CDR2 FNYEAQ. There are 14 residues in the CDR3. The V gene lost 1 base and the J gene lost 9 bases, with 10 bases spanning the gap. This record belongs to a study of T cells in localized non-small cell lung cancer. Regarding the study as a whole: Longer survival (overall) was linked to higher T cell density in blood. Heterogeneity within the tumor remains possible, as just one region underwent sequencing. A median of 57 of the top 100 tumor clones appeared in adjacent lung, which was paired and uninvolved. Exceeding tumor, uninvolved adjacent lung had the highest T cell clonality.

The source material was PBMCs, sampled before any cancer treatment. The chain recombines TRBV7-6 with TRBJ1-6; the D gene is possibly TRBD1 (5 bases). This receptor was taken from a man between 35 and 75 years old with stage II lung adenocarcinoma. This chain's CDR3 is CASSLGGPGSPLHF. CDR3 sequence (DNA): TGTGCCAGCAGCTTAGGGGGCCCAGGTTCACCCCTCCACTTT.